Here is one T cell receptor beta chain with its context. Its antigen is undetermined. TCRdb re-called the reads with MiXCR, one entry per CDR3 protein. The sample contains fewer than 1,000,000 distinct CDR3 sequences, roughly 30% of which appear only once. The data derive from a study of T cell repertoires in cytomegalovirus infection. In germline, CDR1 is SGHTA, CDR2 FQGNSA. The V gene lost 1 base and the J gene lost 0 bases, with 9 bases spanning the gap. CDR3 size: 15 residues. Findings and limits, study-wide: What dominated the ex vivo response were HLA-C-restricted CMV-specific TCR beta clonotypes. The cumulative frequency of public TCR beta families identified carriers of CMV plus the relevant HLA.

Sequenced here: cultured CD8+ T cells from PBMCs, sampled from culture after CMV antigen stimulation. The chain couples TRBV7-2 to TRBJ1-2, with D perhaps TRBD1 (6 bases). The sequence was obtained from a human donor in good health (CMV status not recorded). Some clones in this sample may be carry-over from other donors' samples. The CDR3, as DNA: TGTGCCAGCAGCTTAGAACAGGGTCCTAACTATGGCTACACCTTC. This encodes CASSLEQGPNYGYTF.